This T cell receptor beta chain was identified in a study of a mutant IDH1 vaccine in newly diagnosed glioma. Findings and caveats of the study: Evidence of vaccine-induced immune responses was documented in around 93% of patients.

Time point of the sample: week 35, safety follow-up. A single vaccine dose contained 300 ug of mutant IDH1 20-mer peptide, and topical imiquimod was used with it. Each patient was administered eight vaccinations, scheduled in weeks 1, 3, 5, 7, 11, 15, 19 and 23. New WHO grade 3 or 4 IDH1-mutant, ATRX-lost astrocytomas were present in all donors. Measured with immunoSEQ multiplex PCR; TCRdb has only the in-frame clones, and not every one. The sample lists about 26,000 clones, approximately 82% occurring once. In regard to this clone: As yet, its antigen is unknown.

This material consisted of PBMCs, taken from a glioma patient whose treatment included an IDH1 peptide vaccine. This clonotype was obtained from a man under 40 with glioma.

The CDR3 bases are TGCGCCAGCAGCTTGGGGACAGTGACTCGGCGTGAGCAGTTCTTC. Amino acids: CASSLGTVTRREQFF. V gene TRBV5-1 combines with J gene TRBJ2-1; weak D call: TRBD1 (6 bases). From germline, CDR1 is SGHRS and CDR2 YFSETQ. The CDR3 is made up of 15 amino acids. Trimming removed 0 bases at V and 9 bases at J, with 16 bases between.